This entry describes one TCR beta chain. Its antigen is as yet unknown. Only in-frame clones appear in the TCRdb table, and some are missing; sequencing was by immunoSEQ multiplex PCR. This sample has approximately 85,000 clones, with 80% to 90% found just once. This record comes from a study of T cell responses to AZD1222 COVID-19 vaccine. Study-level results: White British donors predominated, females outnumbered males, and clonal diversity was possibly underestimated. Unmutated variant regions are reportedly the target of nearly half of TCRs that are spike-specific. Spike regions recognized by vaccine-associated CD4 TCRs spanned the protein, led by 160-218 and 743-854. At study baseline, merely six AZD1222 recipients were seropositive.

The V gene's germline CDR1 is SQVTM and CDR2 ANQGSEA. This CDR3 is 11 amino acids long. V lost 7 bases, J lost 6 bases, and 12 bases lay in between. The chain has TRBV29-1 and TRBJ1-1, with a weak D call TRBD1 (6 bases). The sequences come from peripheral blood, collected on day 0 of AZD1222 vaccination. This clonotype was sampled from an adult in good health. CDR3: CSERGDPEAFF. The CDR3 bases are TGCAGCGAAAGGGGGGATCCTGAAGCTTTCTTT.